Presented here are 5 T cell receptor beta chains from one specimen sequenced in a study of blood T cell repertoires in COVID-19. The table came from immunoSEQ multiplex PCR; TCRdb's copy has only in-frame clones and leaves some out. The sample includes approximately 150,000 clones, roughly 80% seen only once; the top ten take around 8.7%. What was sequenced was peripheral blood. The receptors were sampled from a man aged 45-65 years with active or convalescent COVID-19.

This clone appeared once. J is TRBJ2-3 and V is TRBV5-1; the D gene is possibly TRBD2 (6 bases). Germline CDR1 and CDR2: SGHRS and YFSETQ. V gave up 4 bases and J gave up 3 bases, with 9 bases separating them. The CDR3 is 13 amino acids. In nucleotides, the CDR3 is TGCGCCAGCAGCCCGGGGACTACAGATACGCAGTATTTT. Amino acids: CASSPGTTDTQYF.

The chain is built from TRBV5-1 and TRBJ2-1, with TRBD2 identical over 9 bases. V shed 4 bases and J 4 bases; nucleotides not matched to a gene: 15. In germline, CDR1 is SGHRS, CDR2 YFSETQ. The CDR3 is made up of 18 amino acids. This CDR3 reads CASSPNMRLAGRYNEQFF. DNA of the CDR3: TGCGCCAGCAGCCCAAACATGCGCCTAGCGGGAAGGTACAATGAGCAGTTCTTC.

This clone was counted once. The chain combines TRBV24-1 with TRBJ1-2; maybe TRBD1 (5 bases). Deletions cut 4 bases from V and 2 bases from J, with 19 bases between. The CDR3 consists of 17 residues. Looked up from germline, CDR1 is KGHDR and CDR2 is SFDVKD. CDR3 nucleotide sequence: TGTGCCACCAGTGAGGAGGGGACTCCGAGCGAGAACTATGGCTACACCTTC. It yields the protein CATSEEGTPSENYGYTF.

The chain has TRBV7-2 and TRBJ1-5; D is undetermined. This CDR3 contains 15 residues. Germline V gene lookup returns CDR1 SGHTA and CDR2 FQGNSA. The germline V and J ends were trimmed by 2 bases and 0 bases, with 8 bases remaining between them. In DNA, the CDR3 is TGTGCCAGCAGCTTACTCGGTTTTAGCAATCAGCCCCAGCATTTT. Protein sequence: CASSLLGFSNQPQHF.

This chain uses TRBV28 with TRBJ1-2, with 8 bases aligning to TRBD1. Germline V lookup: CDR1 MDHEN, CDR2 SYDVKM. V lost 2 bases, J lost 0 bases, and 8 bases stayed unmatched. There are 17 residues in the CDR3. CDR3 sequence: CASSLSAKGQANYGYTF. The CDR3 DNA follows: TGTGCCAGCAGTTTAAGTGCTAAGGGACAGGCTAACTATGGCTACACCTTC.